Described below is a single T cell receptor beta chain sequence and its context. Per germline, CDR1 PRHDT and CDR2 FYEKMQ (reference sequence). The V gene lost 0 bases and the J gene lost 4 bases, with 13 bases spanning the gap. CDR3 length: 16 residues. The data originate from a study of CD8 T cells in ankylosing spondylitis. Using its own MiXCR run on the 5' RACE reads, TCRdb lists one record per CDR3 protein. The sample carries around 150,000 distinct CDR3 sequences, around 10% recorded once. The chain uses TRBV13 and TRBJ1-5; possibly TRBD1 for D (6 bases). This clonotype was obtained from a female donor with ankylosing spondylitis or in good health (not recorded which). Source material: blood, either unsorted or a sorted T cell fraction (not recorded which). For the CDR3, the DNA is TGTGCCAGCAGCTTAGGTGCCAGGGGTAGAAATCAGCCCCAGCATTTT. It specifies CASSLGARGRNQPQHF.